This T cell receptor beta chain was sequenced in a study of blood T cells in healthy people across ages. Trimming stripped 4 bases from V and 0 bases from J, with 14 bases between. This CDR3 has 17 residues. Germline V gene sequence: CDR1 SGDLS, CDR2 YYNGEE. A J-beta primer mix and a sample-barcoded 5' primer were used in a second PCR of about 7 to 11 cycles. Every sample gave at least 3 million paired-end reads containing CDR3. TCRdb used MiXCR to reprocess the 5' RACE reads, holding one entry per CDR3 protein. The sample holds some 1,800,000 distinct CDR3 sequences, about two fifths seen once. Every donor provided ten milliliters of peripheral blood. Isolating PBMCs gave at least 6.5 million of these cells per sample. This clonotype has a count of ten or more. Its antigen is not identified. Study conclusions and caveats: Expanded clonotype shifts may have been confounded, as the donors had an unknown CMV status.

The sequence derives from a human donor in good health. The chain links TRBV9 to TRBJ2-6, with D possibly TRBD2 on 6 matching bases. The material sequenced was blood. Here the CDR3 DNA reads TGTGCCAGCAGCCTTAGATGGGGAGGCTCTGGGGCCAACGTCCTGACTTTC. It is translated as CASSLRWGGSGANVLTF.